This is a list of T cell receptor beta chains from one sample in a study of beta chain features in type 1 diabetes. Assay used: immunoSEQ multiplex PCR; TCRdb lists only in-frame clones, some missing. The sample lists under 800,000 clones, about a sixth seen once, with about 0.086% in the top ten. Sequenced material: naive CD4+ T cells from blood. The origin of the receptors is a man between 18 and 35 years old in good health. Both conserved end residues are part of each CDR3. D genes are given only for firm matches. Size tells how often a clone was seen (once, few, many) or the class of an expanded clone, and some rows leave it out.

>TRBV5-4|13|.|TRBJ2-7|.
TGTGCCAGCAGCGGCGGCTCAAACTACGAGCAGTACTTC
CASSGGSNYEQYF
>TRBV5-1|14|.|TRBJ1-1|.
TGCGCCAGCAGCTTGGGGGGCCCGAACACTGAAGCTTTCTTT
CASSLGGPNTEAFF
>TRBV9|15|.|TRBJ2-3|few
TGTGCCAGCAGCCCTCGTGGGGATTTCACAGATACGCAGTATTTT
CASSPRGDFTDTQYF
>TRBV29-1|17|TRBD2|TRBJ2-2|few
TGCAGCGTTCCGGGACTAGCGGGAACCCCAAGGTCCGGGGAGCTGTTTTTT
CSVPGLAGTPRSGELFF
>TRBV18|15|.|TRBJ1-1|.
TGTGCCAGCTCACCACCGACGGTTCAGAACACTGAAGCTTTCTTT
CASSPPTVQNTEAFF
>TRBV5-1|16|TRBD2|TRBJ2-1|few
TGCGCCAGCAGCGATCAAGGGACTAGCGGGGACAATGAGCAGTTCTTC
CASSDQGTSGDNEQFF
>TRBV29-1|10|.|TRBJ2-7|.
.
CSVGEGSITF
>TRBV7-9|17|.|TRBJ1-2|few
TGTGCCAGCAGCTCCGGACGTGCGGGACAAATTAACTATGGCTACACCTTC
CASSSGRAGQINYGYTF
>TRBV27|15|TRBD2|TRBJ2-7|.
TGTGCCAGCAGTTTAGAGGCGGGAGTGTTCCACGAGCAGTACTTC
CASSLEAGVFHEQYF
>TRBV7-2|15|TRBD1|TRBJ2-3|few
TGTGCCAGCAGCTTAGGACAGGGCCTGCCAGATACGCAGTATTTT
CASSLGQGLPDTQYF
>TRBV4-2|15|.|TRBJ1-5|few
TGTGCCAGCAGCAAAGGGGGGGTGCGAAATCAGCCCCAGCATTTT
CASSKGGVRNQPQHF
>TRBV6-4|15|.|TRBJ1-2|.
TGTGCCAGCAGCCTGGGACGGGGCCAAATTGGTGGCTACACCTTC
CASSLGRGQIGGYTF
>TRBV7-7|14|TRBD1|TRBJ2-7|.
TGTGCTAGCAGCCCACAGGGGGCGGCCTACGAGCAGTACTTC
CASSPQGAAYEQYF
>TRBV28|12|TRBD1|TRBJ2-7|.
TGTGCCAGCAGCTCAGGGGGACACGAGCAGTACTTC
CASSSGGHEQYF
>TRBV4-3|15|.|TRBJ1-2|.
TGCGCCAGCAGCCAAGAGGGGCAATCTAACTATGGCTACACCTTC
CASSQEGQSNYGYTF
>TRBV7-2|15|.|TRBJ1-5|.
TGTGCCAGCAGCTTAACTACAGCAACTTATCAGCCCCAGCATTTT
CASSLTTATYQPQHF
>TRBV11-2|14|.|TRBJ2-7|.
TGTGCCAGCAGACAACAGGGACAACCCTACGAGCAGTACTTC
CASRQQGQPYEQYF
>TRBV7-2|18|.|TRBJ2-4|.
TGTGCCAGCAGCACCCCCAGGGGTACCACACTAGCCAAAAACATTCAGTACTTC
CASSTPRGTTLAKNIQYF
>TRBV21-1|15|.|TRBJ2-2|few
TGTGCCAGCAGCAAAGGTTGCAGCCCCGGCGGGGAGCTGTTTTTT
CASSKGCSPGGELFF
>TRBV4-2|15|TRBD1|TRBJ1-2|few
TGTGCCAGCAGCCAAGAACGACGACAGGGGACCGGCTACACCTTC
CASSQERRQGTGYTF
>TRBV7-2|11|.|TRBJ2-5|.
TGTGCCAGCAGCCGGGGGACTGCCGGGTACTTC
CASSRGTAGYF
>TRBV9|17|.|TRBJ1-3|.
TGTGCCAGCAGCGTAGGCTCGGGGACCTCCGAAGGAAACACCATATATTTT
CASSVGSGTSEGNTIYF
>TRBV25-1|17|TRBD1|TRBJ1-1|.
TGTGCCAGCAGCCCCCAGGGGACAGTTGCAGGGAACACTGAAGCTTTCTTT
CASSPQGTVAGNTEAFF
>TRBV7-8|17|.|TRBJ2-2|.
TGTGCCAGCAGCTTAGGGCAGGGACCGAGGGACACCGGGGAGCTGTTTTTT
CASSLGQGPRDTGELFF
>TRBV5-1|17|TRBD1|TRBJ2-1|few
TGCGCCAGCAGCTCACTAAGGACAGGACATGCCTACAATGAGCAGTTCTTC
CASSSLRTGHAYNEQFF
>TRBV25-1|11|.|TRBJ1-1|.
TGTGCCAGCAGGCTGCAGGTTGAAGCTTTCTTT
CASRLQVEAFF
>TRBV9|15|.|TRBJ2-3|.
TGTGCCAGCAGCAGGTTTGGCGGGGGCACAGATACGCAGTATTTT
CASSRFGGGTDTQYF
>TRBV11-1|15|TRBD1|TRBJ1-1|.
TGTGCCAGCAGCTTAAGACAGGGCGAAAACACTGAAGCTTTCTTT
CASSLRQGENTEAFF
>TRBV7-9|14|.|TRBJ1-6|.
TGTGCCAGCGGCCTATGGGGAGAGGGTTCACCCCTCCACTTT
CASGLWGEGSPLHF
>TRBV6-6|15|.|TRBJ2-7|.
TGTGCCAGCAGGCCCAAAGGGGACAACCCCTACGAGCAGTACTTC
CASRPKGDNPYEQYF
>TRBV5-1|16|.|TRBJ2-3|few
TGCGCCAGCAGCTTGTTAAAGCGGGCCCGCACAGATACGCAGTATTTT
CASSLLKRARTDTQYF
>TRBV28|14|TRBD1|TRBJ1-1|.
TGTGCCAGCAGTTGGACAGGGGGCAATTCTGAAGCTTTCTTT
CASSWTGGNSEAFF
>TRBV28|15|.|TRBJ2-7|.
TGTGCCAGCAGTTCCCCGGGACCCCTACGCCACGAGCAGTACTTC
CASSSPGPLRHEQYF
>TRBV21-1|15|.|TRBJ1-2|.
TGTGCCAGCAGCAAAGTAGGCACCCGCAACTATGGCTACACCTTC
CASSKVGTRNYGYTF
>TRBV4-3|13|.|TRBJ2-1|.
TGCGCCAGCAGCCTTATGGGGTCAGGTTATTGGTTCTTC
CASSLMGSGYWFF
>TRBV7-3|17|TRBD2|TRBJ2-1|.
TGTGCCAGCAGCTCATCCCCAGGGCTAGCGGGGTACAATGAGCAGTTCTTC
CASSSSPGLAGYNEQFF
>TRBV25-1|16|.|TRBJ1-5|.
TGTGCCAGCTCAGCCGGGGGGTATTATAGCAATCAGCCCCAGCATTTT
CASSAGGYYSNQPQHF
>TRBV25-1|13|TRBD1|TRBJ2-5|.
TGTGCCAGCAAGGACAGGGGGCAAGAGACCCAGTACTTC
CASKDRGQETQYF
>TRBV6-1|14|.|TRBJ1-2|.
TGTGCCAGCAGTGAAGCTGTCGGTACCTATGGCTACACCTTC
CASSEAVGTYGYTF
>TRBV19|18|TRBD1|TRBJ2-1|few
TGTGCCAGTACCCTCCGGTACACAACAGGGGGCCTATACAATGAGCAGTTCTTC
CASTLRYTTGGLYNEQFF
>TRBV28|16|.|TRBJ2-5|.
TGTGCCAGCAGTTTAGCCTCACAAGGGAGCCAAGAGACCCAGTACTTC
CASSLASQGSQETQYF
>TRBV29-1|11|.|TRBJ2-7|few
TGCAGCGTTGAACATGATTACGAGCAGTACTTC
CSVEHDYEQYF
>TRBV7-8|15|.|TRBJ1-2|.
TGTGCCAGCAGCTTAGCTCAGGCTAGAACCTATGGCTACACCTTC
CASSLAQARTYGYTF
>TRBV4-2|15|TRBD1|TRBJ1-3|.
TGTGCCAGCAGCCAAGTTGGGGACAGGGGAAACACCATATATTTT
CASSQVGDRGNTIYF
>TRBV28|12|.|TRBJ1-2|.
TGTGCCAGCACTCCAGGGTTCTATGGCTACACCTTC
CASTPGFYGYTF
>TRBV10-3|14|.|TRBJ2-5|few
TGTGCCAGCAGTGCTAAGGGATTGCGAGAGACCCAGTACTTC
CASSAKGLRETQYF
>TRBV9|15|TRBD1|TRBJ1-2|.
TGTGCCAGCAGCCCCCGACAGGGGTATGGCTATGGCTACACCTTC
CASSPRQGYGYGYTF
>TRBV5-4|16|TRBD2|TRBJ2-5|.
TGTGCCAGCAGCTTGGAACTAGCGGGAGGGTTAGAGACCCAGTACTTC
CASSLELAGGLETQYF
>TRBV29-1|9|.|TRBJ1-2|few
TGCAGCGTTGGCGAGGGCTACACCTTC
CSVGEGYTF
>TRBV30|13|.|TRBJ1-3|.
TGTGCCTGTCCAGCCCCCTCTGGAAACACCATATATTTT
CACPAPSGNTIYF
>TRBV7-2|14|TRBD2|TRBJ2-7|few
TGTGCCAGCGGACCGCGGGAGGAGTTTTACGAGCAGTACTTC
CASGPREEFYEQYF
>TRBV6-5|15|.|TRBJ2-3|.
TGTGCCAGCAGCACTCTCAGCAGGGGAACAGATACGCAGTATTTT
CASSTLSRGTDTQYF
>TRBV25-1|14|.|TRBJ1-1|few
TGTGCCAGCAAAAAGGTCGGGCTGAACACTGAAGCTTTCTTT
CASKKVGLNTEAFF
>TRBV4-2|14|TRBD1|TRBJ2-7|.
TGTGCCAGCAGCCAAGGGCAGGGGGCGGACGAGCAGTACTTC
CASSQGQGADEQYF